Listed here are 18 T cell receptor beta chains from one sample, sequenced in a study of blood T cell repertoires in COVID-19. Sequencing was performed with immunoSEQ multiplex PCR; in TCRdb, only in-frame clones are kept and a portion is missing. The table has approximately 38,000 clones, roughly 94% seen once. Sequencing was carried out using peripheral blood. Receptor source: a human donor with active COVID-19. The donor label of this sample is uncertain.

The genes are TRBV15 and TRBJ2-3, with TRBD1 matching 11 bases. This CDR3 comprises 17 residues. Unmatched junction bases numbered 11, after V lost 3 bases and J lost 6 bases. In germline, CDR1 is LNHNV, CDR2 YYDKDF (reference sequence). In DNA, the CDR3 is TGTGCCACCAGCAGGCATTCCGGGACAGGGGGTTTCGATACGCAGTATTTT. This sequence encodes CATSRHSGTGGFDTQYF.

J is TRBJ2-7 and V is TRBV9; D unresolved. The V gene's germline CDR1 is SGDLS and CDR2 YYNGEE. The V and J ends lost 0 bases and 0 bases respectively, with 7 bases between them. The CDR3 is 14 amino acids. The CDR3 nucleotides are TGTGCCAGCAGCGTAGTTGGCAACTCCTACGAGCAGTACTTC. This codes for CASSVVGNSYEQYF.

The chain carries TRBV7-9 and TRBJ1-1; D unclear. Germline lookup yields CDR1 SEHNR and CDR2 FQNEAQ (reference sequence). This CDR3 is built from 14 residues. V lost 2 bases, J lost 1 base, and 8 bases lay in between. The CDR3 protein is CASSLKRTNTEAFF. The CDR3 DNA reads as TGTGCCAGCAGCTTAAAGAGAACGAACACTGAAGCTTTCTTT.

CDR3 amino acids: CASSLVQGNSPLHF. CDR3 DNA sequence: TGTGCCAGCAGTTTAGTCCAGGGGAATTCACCCCTCCACTTT. This sequence joins TRBV27 and TRBJ1-6; weak D call: TRBD1 (6 bases). This CDR3 spans 14 amino acids. Trimming removed 2 bases at V and 7 bases at J, with 9 bases between. Germline V CDR1 and CDR2: MNHEY, SMNVEV (reference sequence).

Points on this clone: Germline and junction disagree at one end, which may indicate a read error. This chain links TRBV12-3 or TRBV12-4 with TRBJ1-1; TRBD1 is a possible D gene (6 bases). The CDR3 is made up of 11 amino acids. For the CDR3, the DNA is TGTGCCAGCAGCCCCGGGACGGGACACTCGTTT. Residues: CASSPGTGHSF.

The genes are TRBV6-5 and TRBJ1-2; no clear D. The length of the CDR3 is 14 residues. Germline CDR1 and CDR2: MNHEY and SVGAGI. V dropped 5 bases and J dropped 4 bases, with 14 bases sitting between them. The CDR3 here is CASSRTPRLYGYTF. The DNA for the CDR3 is TGTGCCAGCAGTCGAACCCCCAGACTCTATGGCTACACCTTC.

This clone was seen just once. This chain joins TRBV15 and TRBJ2-7, with 10 nucleotides matching TRBD2. With 1 base clipped from V and 0 bases from J, the junction kept 3 bases outside the gene matches. CDR1 LNHNV and CDR2 YYDKDF come from the germline V gene (reference sequence). CDR3 size: 16 residues. The CDR3 protein is CATSRGSSGSSYEQYF. DNA for the CDR3: TGTGCCACCAGCAGAGGATCTAGCGGGAGCTCCTACGAGCAGTACTTC. Full variable domain (outside the CDR3, taken from reference TRBV15 and TRBJ2-7): DAMVIQNPRYQVTQFGKPVTLSCSQTLNHNVMYWYQQKSSQAPKLLFHYYDKDFNNEADTPDNFQSRRPNTSFCFLDIRSPGLGDTAMYLCATSRGSSGSSYEQYFGPGTRLTVT.

This clone was counted a few times. The CDR3 region has the DNA TGTGCCAGCAGTTTACTGGGGAGGGTGTCCGAGCAGTACTTC. Translation: CASSLLGRVSEQYF. The rearrangement uses TRBV28 and TRBJ2-7; 7 positions match TRBD2. Germline lookup yields CDR1 MDHEN and CDR2 SYDVKM. V trimming: 2 bases; J trimming: 6 bases; junction bases outside the gene matches: 7. This CDR3 comprises 14 residues.

The genes are TRBV5-8 and TRBJ2-3; D remains unclear. Germline-derived CDR1 and CDR2 are SGHTS and YDEGEE. The CDR3 covers 16 residues. V gave up 0 bases and J gave up 0 bases, with 11 bases separating them. DNA of the CDR3: TGTGCCAGCAGCTTGGGCCAGACTCATAGCACAGATACGCAGTATTTT. Translation: CASSLGQTHSTDTQYF.

J is TRBJ2-3 and V is TRBV29-1; D may be TRBD2 (6 bases). The CDR3 has 15 residues. The V end lost 3 bases, the J end lost 2 bases, and 15 bases lay between the germline ends. From germline, CDR1 is SQVTM and CDR2 ANQGSEA. Written as DNA, the CDR3 is TGCAGCGTTGAGTGGGGGGACCTCGACACAGATACGCAGTATTTT. It is translated as CSVEWGDLDTDTQYF.

J is TRBJ2-7 and V is TRBV6-5; D is possibly TRBD2 (6 bases). CDR1 MNHEY and CDR2 SVGAGI come from the germline V gene. The CDR3 runs 14 residues. V was pared by 4 bases and J by 2 bases, with 12 bases between. CDR3 region: CASSLSGTPYEQYF. CDR3 DNA sequence: TGTGCCAGCAGTTTGAGTGGGACTCCCTACGAGCAGTACTTC.

The chain uses TRBV20-1 and TRBJ1-5, with D perhaps matching TRBD1 (6 bases). The germline gives CDR1 DFQATT, CDR2 SNEGSKA (reference sequence). This CDR3 is 17 amino acids long. V shed 3 bases and J shed 3 bases, with 21 bases lying between them. The CDR3 loop is CSASPQPRTANNQPQHF. The CDR3, as DNA: TGCAGTGCTAGTCCGCAGCCTCGGACAGCCAACAATCAGCCCCAGCATTTT.

A word on this clone: Other DNA sequences within the sample encode an identical CDR3. The chain is built from TRBV28 and TRBJ2-7; D gene ambiguous. This CDR3 region has 12 residues. Germline CDR1 reads MDHEN; CDR2 reads SYDVKM. V was pared by 1 base and J by 2 bases, with 3 bases between. The DNA for the CDR3 is TGTGCCAGCAGTTTATCGGCCTACGAGCAGTACTTC. Its translation: CASSLSAYEQYF.

The J gene is TRBJ2-2, the V gene TRBV7-8; TRBD2 matches 16 bases. J lost 5 bases, V lost 4 bases, and 1 base had no gene match. CDR3 length: 16 residues. The germline gives CDR1 SGHVS, CDR2 FQNEAQ. This CDR3 reads CASSWGLAGGTGELFF. The CDR3 bases are TGTGCCAGCAGCTGGGGACTAGCGGGAGGGACCGGGGAGCTGTTTTTT. Based on the CDR3 plus reference TRBV7-8 and TRBJ2-2, the full variable domain is GAGVSQSPRYKVAKRGQDVALRCDPISGHVSLFWYQQALGQGPEFLTYFQNEAQLDKSGLPSDRFFAERPEGSVSTLKIQRTQQEDSAVYLCASSWGLAGGTGELFFGEGSRLTVL.

The gene calls are TRBV19 and TRBJ2-7, with 7 positions matching TRBD1. The CDR3 is 14 amino acids. The V segment lost 4 bases and the J segment 2 bases; nucleotides outside the gene matches: 5. The germline gives CDR1 LNHDA, CDR2 SQIVND (reference sequence). CDR3 nucleotides: TGTGCCAGTAGTACCCCGGGACAGACCTACGAGCAGTACTTC. Its protein product is CASSTPGQTYEQYF.

This clone has only one observation. This chain joins TRBV18 and TRBJ2-5, with 7 bases lining up with TRBD1. This CDR3 spans 16 amino acids. Germline loops: CDR1 KGHSH, CDR2 LQKENI. Germline trimming cut 3 bases from V and 1 base from J; bases unmatched to any gene: 8. The CDR3 is CASSPQPGQFQETQYF. Here the CDR3 DNA reads TGTGCCAGCTCACCCCAACCGGGACAGTTCCAAGAGACCCAGTACTTC. Full variable domain (rest looked up from reference TRBV18 and TRBJ2-5): NAGVMQNPRHLVRRRGQEARLRCSPMKGHSHVYWYRQLPEEGLKFMVYLQKENIIDESGMPKERFSAEFPKEGPSILRIQQVVRGDSAAYFCASSPQPGQFQETQYFGPGTRLLVL.

V usage is TRBV7-6 and J usage is TRBJ2-5; 12 nucleotides agree with TRBD2. V was pared by 2 bases and J by 4 bases, with 11 bases of the junction left unmatched. Germline values: CDR1 SGHVS, CDR2 FNYEAQ. CDR3 length: 18 residues. CDR3 nucleotides: TGTGCCAGCAGCTTACTTAGGCCTAGCGGGGGGGCGCGAGAGACCCAGTACTTC. Its translation is CASSLLRPSGGARETQYF.

The rearrangement joins TRBV28 to TRBJ2-7; tentative D call: TRBD2 (6 bases). There are 15 residues in the CDR3. V was pared by 5 bases and J by 0 bases, with 14 bases between. Germline V gives CDR1 MDHEN, CDR2 SYDVKM. For the CDR3, the DNA is TGTGCCAGCAGTCCCGCCGGAGGGCTCTCCTACGAGCAGTACTTC. As protein: CASSPAGGLSYEQYF.